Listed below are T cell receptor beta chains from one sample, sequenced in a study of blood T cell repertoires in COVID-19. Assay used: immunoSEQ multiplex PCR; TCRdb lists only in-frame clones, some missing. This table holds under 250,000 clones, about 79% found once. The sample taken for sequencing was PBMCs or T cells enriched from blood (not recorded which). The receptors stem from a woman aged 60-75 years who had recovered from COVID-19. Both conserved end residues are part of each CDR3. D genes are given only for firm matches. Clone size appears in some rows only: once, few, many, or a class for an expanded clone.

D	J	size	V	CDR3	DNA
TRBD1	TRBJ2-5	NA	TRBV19	CASSIGQGGETQYF	TGTGCCAGTAGTATTGGACAGGGTGGAGAGACCCAGTACTTC
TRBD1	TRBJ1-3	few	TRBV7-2	CASSFLTGVGNTIYF	TGTGCCAGCAGCTTCCTCACAGGGGTTGGAAACACCATATATTTT
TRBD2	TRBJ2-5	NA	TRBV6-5	CASSYGAGAKETQYF	TGTGCCAGCAGTTACGGAGCGGGGGCTAAGGAGACCCAGTACTTC
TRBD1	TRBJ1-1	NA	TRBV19	CASSIGTGITFF	TGTGCCAGTAGTATCGGGACAGGGATTACTTTCTTT
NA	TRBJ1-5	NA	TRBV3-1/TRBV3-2	CASSLDTNQPQHF	TGTGCCAGCAGTCTCGACACTAATCAGCCCCAGCATTTT
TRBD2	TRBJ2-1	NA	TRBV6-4	CASSRLAGSEQFF	TGTGCCAGCAGTCGACTAGCGGGAAGTGAGCAGTTCTTC
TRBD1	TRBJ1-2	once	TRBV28	CASSSGQEANGYTF	TGTGCCAGCAGTTCTGGACAGGAGGCGAATGGCTACACCTTC
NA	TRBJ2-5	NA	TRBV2	CASSRPARAAEAQETQYF	TGTGCCAGCAGTCGGCCGGCCCGGGCAGCGGAGGCACAAGAGACCCAGTACTTC
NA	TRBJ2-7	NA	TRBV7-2	CASSYQVPPTPYEQYF	TGTGCCAGCAGCTACCAGGTCCCACCGACCCCCTACGAGCAGTACTTC
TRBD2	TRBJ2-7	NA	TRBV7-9	CASSPSAAGGAYF	TGTGCCAGCAGCCCTTCCGCCGCGGGGGGCGCGTACTTC
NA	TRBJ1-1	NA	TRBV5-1	CASSLVGGPDTEAFF	TGCGCCAGCAGCTTGGTGGGCGGGCCAGACACTGAAGCTTTCTTT